This TCR beta chain was captured in a study of beta chain features in type 1 diabetes (dated 2018 in TCRdb). Context from the whole study: No differences in mean age, gender distribution, total cell number or subset yield were found between patients and healthy donors. Across all samples, fewer than 110,000,000 sorted cells were examined, and cell number per subset correlated strongly with RNA yield. In the study, recently diagnosed type 1 diabetes patients and matched healthy donors were compared on the TCRB repertoires of their sorted circulating CD4+ T cell subsets. Regulatory and stem cell-like memory subsets were obtained from only 8 patients and roughly 8 healthy donors, while naive and central memory subsets were obtained from all 30 or so donors. Study-level results and caveats: Type 1 diabetes patients showed a moderate but significant shortening of TCRB CDR3 length in all four CD4+ subsets. The naive, central memory and regulatory TCRB repertoires appeared to resemble one another more closely among patients than among healthy donors. Shorter templates might be favored by PCR, yet because patient and control samples were amplified and corrected together, any such skew would affect both groups equally. Sequencing cDNA rather than genomic DNA could over-represent highly expressing activated cells, although activation and CD3 levels did not differ between groups. Patients with type 1 diabetes made fewer insertions and deleted more nucleotides at VDJ recombination sites, implying thymic rearrangement abnormalities. HLA sub-analyses involved small numbers of individuals, so any influence of HLA type on TCRB rearrangement remained unresolved.

Only a few counts were recorded for this clone. There is no known antigen for this receptor. Base qualities are not at hand, and no much larger clone is one base apart. Trimming removed 7 bases from V and 1 base from J, leaving 14 bases between the germline ends. Based on the germline V gene, the CDR1 and CDR2 sequences are SGHTA and FQGNSA. From the cysteine up to the phenylalanine, the CDR3 has a length of 15 residues. Solely the CDR3 DNA is kept, with 45 bases framed from the first base. A single peripheral blood draw of 95 to 150 mL on average was collected from each donor into heparinised tubes. A BD FACSAria II was used to sort naive, central memory, regulatory and stem cell-like memory CD4+ T cells with a panel that included CD45RO, CCR7, CD25, CD127, CD95 and CD27. All sorted populations exceeded 98% purity. Right away, PBMCs were isolated by Lymphoprep density gradient centrifugation and were stained directly, with no culture step. So that batch effects would be minimized, each experiment stained and sorted samples in pairs, pairing one healthy donor with one patient.

The entire isolated RNA was reverse transcribed using the High Capacity cDNA Reverse Transcription Kit, and thus expressed TCRB transcripts were sequenced. Deep immunoSEQ sequencing was applied to naive, central memory and regulatory T cell samples, giving an average of roughly 3.5 million total reads per sample. Sorted cells were lysed in RLT buffer, and RNA was extracted using DNase-treated RNeasy Micro or Mini kits according to cell number. Each cell subset was processed separately to prevent cross-contamination, with patient and healthy donor samples processed together. TCRB sequences were amplified from cDNA with the immunoSEQ multiplex PCR, producing 87-bp fragments spanning the CDR3 region. The amplicons were sequenced using the Illumina HiSeq platform. The authors processed their data as follows. PCR bias was computationally corrected using synthetic template baselines, reads within Hamming distance 2 were collapsed, and singletons that could not be merged were discarded. Reads were aligned to IMGT to assign V, D and J genes, CDR3 length, and insertions or deletions at six rearrangement sites. Within each subset, clonotype counts were normalized to sorted cell number, and only after that were true diversity and Gini coefficients computed with the tcR R package. Repertoire sharing was quantified using the overlap coefficient calculated on TCRB nucleotide sequences. Out-of-frame TCRB sequences from naive cells were analyzed to stand in for the pre-selection repertoire. TCRdb took over this immuneACCESS table, retaining in-frame rearrangements with V and J assigned. Such tables are incomplete; in checked studies, under half of the missing clones stem from an unresolved V gene, and the remainder is unexplained. D and trimming come from the DNA, and the V and J calls and clone size come from that table. A total of around 300,000 clones appear in this sample, approximately 10% of them only once. The ten largest clones represent around 0.015% of the sample.

Sequencing was performed on naive CD4+ T cells from blood. The cell subset or site label, read with the paper, signifies: true naive CD4+ T cells. This receptor chain uses TRBV7-2 and TRBJ1-5; TRBD1 might be the D gene, on 6 matching bases. The receptor's source is a woman aged 30 to 39 in good health. The sequenced DNA is TGTGCCAGCAAGAGGGGGGGGGCAAGCAATCAGCCCCAGCATTTT. It translates as CASKRGGASNQPQHF.